Sequencing of this TCR beta chain was carried out in a study of CD8+ T cells in alopecia areata. Study-level information: Administration of oral tofacitinib to treated patients was at 5 to 10 mg twice daily.

As the sequencing template, cDNA was produced by extracting RNA and reverse transcribing it. Generated by immunoSEQ multiplex PCR, the TCRdb table keeps only in-frame clones and is missing some. The sample shows about 180,000 clones, 63% of them seen only once. The clonotype comes from a human donor with alopecia areata. The specimen was CD4+ T cells sorted from blood, collected at week 0.

CDR3 sequence: CASRGQNLHHQPQHF. The CDR3 coding sequence is TGTGCCAGCAGGGGACAGAACCTTCATCATCAGCCCCAGCATTTT. J is TRBJ1-5 and V is TRBV2, with 7 bases matching TRBD1. V dropped 6 bases and J dropped 5; count of bases not matched to a gene: 10. The CDR3 runs to 15 residues. CDR1 and CDR2 from the germline V gene are SNHLY and FYNNEI.